These T cell receptor beta chains were read from a single sample in a study of blood T cell repertoires in COVID-19. This table comes from immunoSEQ multiplex PCR, and its TCRdb copy is limited to in-frame clones, with some not included. Here the sample spans more than 300,000 clones, over 75% being singletons. The sample comprised PBMCs or T cells enriched from blood (not recorded which). These receptors originate from a man aged 35 to 55 in a cohort exposed to, infected with or recovered from COVID-19 (not recorded which). Each CDR3 is given with its conserved first and last residue. D genes are given only for firm matches. Clone sizes are given selectively: once, few, many, or a class where the clone is expanded.

-,TRBJ1-1,TRBV5-5,few,TGTGCCAGCAGCTTGTTTACAGGGTGGAGCGACACTGAAGCTTTCTTT,CASSLFTGWSDTEAFF
-,TRBJ1-5,TRBV10-2,-,TGCGCCAGCAGTGAGGAGCGGTCTGGGACATATAGCAATCAGCCCCAGCATTTT,CASSEERSGTYSNQPQHF
-,TRBJ1-1,TRBV5-1,once,TGCGCCAGCAGCGAAAGAACAGGGATCACTGAAGCTTTCTTT,CASSERTGITEAFF
TRBD2,TRBJ2-1,TRBV5-6,few,TGTGCCAGCAGGGTAGCGGGAGGGCCTTCGGGGCAGTTCTTC,CASRVAGGPSGQFF
-,TRBJ2-3,TRBV18,-,TGTGCCAGCTCACCAAGCGGAGATACGCAGTATTTT,CASSPSGDTQYF
TRBD2,TRBJ2-1,TRBV27,-,TGTGCCAGCAGTCCCTCCGGGACTAGCGGGAGATTGCCCTACAATGAGCAGTTCTTC,CASSPSGTSGRLPYNEQFF
-,TRBJ1-2,TRBV27,-,TGTGCCAGCGGCGGGTCGGCTAACTATGGCTACACCTTC,CASGGSANYGYTF
-,TRBJ1-1,TRBV18,-,TGTGCCAGCTCACCAACAGGTGGGAACACTGAAGCTTTCTTT,CASSPTGGNTEAFF
-,TRBJ1-2,TRBV3-1/TRBV3-2,few,TGTGCCAGCAGCCCCGGGGGGAGGCGGGTTGACTATGGCTACACCTTC,CASSPGGRRVDYGYTF
-,TRBJ1-1,TRBV5-1,-,TGCGCCAGCAGCCCCGTTAAGAACACTGAAGCTTTCTTT,CASSPVKNTEAFF
-,TRBJ2-2,TRBV9,once,TGTGCCAGCAGCCCTAGAGCGGTATCGAACACCGGGGAGCTGTTTTTT,CASSPRAVSNTGELFF
TRBD2,TRBJ2-1,TRBV7-6,-,TGTGCCAGCAGCTTAGAGGGCGGGGCGGGGGTAAATGAGCAGTTCTTC,CASSLEGGAGVNEQFF
-,TRBJ1-4,TRBV3-1/TRBV3-2,-,TGTGCCAGCAGCCAGAGGTCGCGTGAAAAACTGTTTTTT,CASSQRSREKLFF
TRBD1,TRBJ1-5,TRBV4-1,-,TGCGCCAGCAGCCAAGGTAGCACAGGGGGTCAGCCCCAGCATTTT,CASSQGSTGGQPQHF
TRBD1,TRBJ2-7,TRBV7-2,-,TGTGCCAGCAGCTTTACGGGACAGGGGGCTTACGAGCAGTACTTC,CASSFTGQGAYEQYF
-,TRBJ1-5,TRBV6-5,-,TGTGCCAGCAGAGGAGGGGGCAATCAGCCCCAGCATTTT,CASRGGGNQPQHF
-,TRBJ1-1,TRBV30,-,TGTGCCTGGAGTAGGGGGACTGAAGCTTTCTTT,CAWSRGTEAFF
TRBD2,TRBJ2-1,TRBV7-6,-,TGTGCCAGCAGCCTAATAGCGGGGGACAATGAGCAGTTCTTC,CASSLIAGDNEQFF
TRBD2,TRBJ2-7,TRBV4-1,-,TGCGCCAGCAGCCAAGATGGACTAGCCCGAGCCGAGCAGTACTTC,CASSQDGLARAEQYF
-,TRBJ1-1,TRBV6-5,-,TGTGCCAGCAGCCCGCGGGTCACTGAAGCTTTCTTT,CASSPRVTEAFF
-,TRBJ2-4,TRBV5-6,once,TGTGCCAGCAGCTTGGGCCAGTCGGGCAAAAACATTCAGTACTTC,CASSLGQSGKNIQYF
-,TRBJ1-1,TRBV5-1,-,TGCGCCAGCAGCTTGGAGCCCAATAAGAACACTGAAGCTTTCTTT,CASSLEPNKNTEAFF
TRBD2,TRBJ2-2,TRBV7-9,-,TGTGCCAGCATTTGGACGCTAGCGGGCTCTCGGGGGGAGCTGTTTTTT,CASIWTLAGSRGELFF
TRBD2,TRBJ2-1,TRBV9,-,TGTGCCAGCAGCGCTATAGCGGGAGCAAAATACAATGAGCAGTTCTTC,CASSAIAGAKYNEQFF
TRBD1,TRBJ1-5,TRBV19,-,TGTGCCAGTAGTACCCGAAGGACAGGGAAGCATCAGCCCCAGCATTTT,CASSTRRTGKHQPQHF
TRBD1,TRBJ1-2,TRBV9,-,TGTGCCAGCAGCGCAACAGGGGGCTATGGCTACACCTTC,CASSATGGYGYTF
-,TRBJ2-7,TRBV28,-,TGTGCCAGCAGTTTATATTTCGGCGAGCAGTACTTC,CASSLYFGEQYF
-,TRBJ1-2,TRBV18,-,TGTGCCAGCTCACCACCGGCAGGGAATGAAAACTATGGCTACACCTTC,CASSPPAGNENYGYTF
-,TRBJ2-1,TRBV4-1,-,TGCGCCAGCAGCCAAGATGAGGCCAGGGGCAAATACAATGAGCAGTTCTTC,CASSQDEARGKYNEQFF
-,TRBJ2-2,TRBV7-3,-,TGTGCCAGCAGCCCACACCGGGACTCCACCGGGGAGCTGTTTTTT,CASSPHRDSTGELFF
-,TRBJ2-5,TRBV14,-,TGTGCCAGCAGCCGGGGGAGAGGGGGAGAGACCCAGTACTTC,CASSRGRGGETQYF
-,TRBJ2-1,TRBV24-1,-,TGTGCCACCAGTGACCGAGGAAATGAGCAGTTCTTC,CATSDRGNEQFF
TRBD1,TRBJ2-3,TRBV10-1,once,TGCGCCAGCAGTAGGACAGGGGCCGGGGCAGATACGCAGTATTTT,CASSRTGAGADTQYF
TRBD1,TRBJ2-1,TRBV11-2,-,TGTGCCAGCAGCTTAGTAGGCAGGGGGCCGGGTGAGCAGTTCTTC,CASSLVGRGPGEQFF
TRBD2,TRBJ2-7,TRBV11-2,few,TGTGCCAGCAGCTCTGGCAGCGGGAGAGGCTACGAGCAGTACTTC,CASSSGSGRGYEQYF
-,TRBJ1-5,TRBV28,-,TGTGCCAGCAGTCCTCCACGACAATTTGGCAATCAGCCCCAGCATTTT,CASSPPRQFGNQPQHF
TRBD1,TRBJ2-3,TRBV11-3,-,TGTGCCAGCAGCCAGAAGGGGACAGGGATCGGCACAGATACGCAGTATTTT,CASSQKGTGIGTDTQYF
-,TRBJ1-1,TRBV5-5,few,TGTGCCAGCAGCTTGTCGAGGCTAATGAACACTGAAGCTTTCTTT,CASSLSRLMNTEAFF
TRBD2,TRBJ2-1,TRBV27,-,TGTGCCAGCAGTTTCTCTAGCGGGAGCGAAAATGAGCAGTTCTTC,CASSFSSGSENEQFF
TRBD1,TRBJ1-4,TRBV18,-,TGTGCCAGCTCAATCCGACAGGGGGTTACTAATGAAAAACTGTTTTTT,CASSIRQGVTNEKLFF
TRBD1,TRBJ2-7,TRBV5-1,-,TGCGCCAGCAGCGCAGGACAGGTCCACGAGCAGTACTTC,CASSAGQVHEQYF
-,TRBJ2-7,TRBV2,-,TGTGCCAGCACCCAAGGGGTTACCTCCTACGAGCAGTACTTC,CASTQGVTSYEQYF
TRBD2,TRBJ2-3,TRBV7-3,-,TGTGCCAGCAGCCACGGGACTAGCGGTAGCACAGATACGCAGTATTTT,CASSHGTSGSTDTQYF
-,TRBJ1-1,TRBV5-1,-,TGCGCCAGCAGCTTTTTAGAAGAGGGTGTCGCTGAAGCTTTCTTT,CASSFLEEGVAEAFF
TRBD1,TRBJ2-7,TRBV19,-,TGTGCCAGTAGTATGAGAAAATCTCCGACAGGGCGAAGCTACGAGCAGTACTTC,CASSMRKSPTGRSYEQYF
TRBD1,TRBJ2-5,TRBV10-2,-,TGCGCCAGCAGTGAAACCGACAGGGTATATTTGACCCAGTACTTC,CASSETDRVYLTQYF
-,TRBJ1-4,TRBV7-8,-,TGTGCCAGCTCGACAGCAACTAATGAAAAACTGTTTTTT,CASSTATNEKLFF
TRBD1,TRBJ1-1,TRBV19,-,TGTGCCAGTAGGGACAGGGGAAACACTGAAGCTTTCTTT,CASRDRGNTEAFF
-,TRBJ2-1,TRBV10-3,once,TGTGCCGCCAGGGTGAGCTCCTACAATGAGCAGTTCTTC,CAARVSSYNEQFF
TRBD1,TRBJ2-1,TRBV5-4,-,TGTGCCAGCAGCTCCACAGGGGGCGCCTACAATGAGCAGTTCTTC,CASSSTGGAYNEQFF